The 6 T cell receptor beta chains listed next were all sequenced from one sample in a study of T cell responses to AZD1222 COVID-19 vaccine (dated by TCRdb to 2020 to 2022). This sample's time point label indicates: baseline before first vaccination. Library construction relied on the immunoSEQ multiplex PCR assay. TCRdb holds this immuneACCESS table with in-frame rearrangements only. Some clones are missing; in checked studies, unresolved V genes explain under half, and the rest has no known cause. The sample contains over 100,000 clones, over 75% of them found a single time. The ten top clones hold less than 4% of the sample. The material was peripheral blood, obtained on day 0 of AZD1222 vaccination. All receptors come from an adult in good health.

The rearrangement uses TRBV5-6 and TRBJ2-3, with TRBD1 identical over 7 bases. There are 13 residues in the CDR3. Germline CDR1 is SGHDT and CDR2 is YYEEEE. Unmatched junction bases numbered 5, after V lost 4 bases and J lost 6 bases. The DNA of the CDR3 is TGTGCCAGCAGCATAGACAGGGAGGATACGCAGTATTTT. The encoded protein is CASSIDREDTQYF.

The chain joins TRBV6-5 to TRBJ1-2; no firm D call. CDR3 length: 13 residues. The germline gives CDR1 MNHEY, CDR2 SVGAGI. V shed 7 bases and J shed 4 bases, with 13 bases lying between them. The CDR3 spells CASTLQIFYGYTF. DNA of the CDR3: TGTGCCAGCACCCTACAGATTTTCTATGGCTACACCTTC.

This sequence joins TRBV7-2 and TRBJ2-7, with 9 bases lining up with TRBD1. This CDR3 has 16 residues. J lost 4 bases, V lost 0 bases, and 7 bases had no gene match. Germline V gene lookup returns CDR1 SGHTA and CDR2 FQGNSA. The CDR3 is CASSLAGQGLRYEQYF. CDR3 in DNA: TGTGCCAGCAGCTTAGCGGGACAGGGACTCCGGTACGAGCAGTACTTC.

The chain uses TRBV4-3 and TRBJ1-5; 8 bases fit TRBD1. V shed 0 bases and J 6 bases; nucleotides not matched to a gene: 4. CDR3 length: 15 amino acids. Looked up from germline, CDR1 is LGHNA and CDR2 is YSLEER. CDR3 nucleotide sequence: TGCGCCAGCAGCCAAGAACCAGGGGGCGTTCAGCCCCAGCATTTT. Protein: CASSQEPGGVQPQHF.

This clone was counted a single time. At the DNA level, this CDR3 is encoded by other sequences in the same sample as well. Here the CDR3 reads CASSEQGGYGYTF. As DNA, the CDR3 is TGTGCCAGCAGTGAACAGGGAGGCTATGGCTACACCTTC. This sequence joins TRBV6-1 and TRBJ1-2; weak D call: TRBD1 (5 bases). The germline V gene has CDR1 MNHNS and CDR2 SASEGT. The CDR3 runs 13 residues. Deletions cut 2 bases from V and 4 bases from J, with 8 bases between.

The chain joins TRBV7-4 to TRBJ1-1; TRBD1 aligns across 12 bases. Unmatched junction bases numbered 12, after V lost 7 bases and J lost 6 bases. The germline gives CDR1 SGHVT, CDR2 SQSDAQ. The CDR3 spans 16 residues. Here the CDR3 reads CASIGTGGPWGAEAFF. Written as DNA, the CDR3 is TGTGCCAGCATCGGGACAGGGGGCCCGTGGGGCGCTGAAGCTTTCTTT.